This entry describes one T cell receptor beta chain. What it binds is not known. The data were taken from a study of CD8 T cells in ankylosing spondylitis. Whole-study findings and limits: Clones linked to disease were reported to show significant enrichment in matched ankylosing spondylitis synovial fluid. Clones linked with disease were CD8+ and fairly uncommon in the peripheral blood. The study identified a TCR beta motif of under ten highly homologous variants that appeared characteristic of ankylosing spondylitis blood.

Library preparation for TCR beta used quantitative 5'-RACE with molecular barcodes. MiXCR, run by TCRdb on the 5' RACE reads, gives a single entry per CDR3 protein. Of 350,000 to 400,000 distinct CDR3 sequences in the sample, 20% to 25% were seen once. The germline V and J ends were trimmed by 5 bases and 3 bases, with 16 bases remaining between them. Germline-derived CDR1 and CDR2 are DFQATT and SNEGSKA (reference sequence). The CDR3 has 14 amino acids. This sequence was found in a male donor with ankylosing spondylitis or in good health (not recorded which). The J gene is TRBJ1-2, the V gene TRBV20-1; D gene uncertain. Specimen: blood, either unsorted or a sorted T cell fraction (not recorded which). CDR3 in amino acids: CSAQDPGRDYGYTF. The CDR3, as DNA: TGCAGTGCTCAAGACCCCGGGAGGGACTATGGCTACACCTTC.